The 2 T cell receptor beta chains below were found in one sample sequenced in a study of OX40 agonist ivuxolimab in advanced cancers. Assay used: immunoSEQ multiplex PCR; TCRdb lists only in-frame clones, some missing. The repertoire has some 70,000 clones, 83% of them found once; the top ten carry more than 1.4%. Here the sequenced sample was CD4+ or CD8+ T cells sorted from blood, taken in a trial of the OX40 agonist ivuxolimab. Source of these receptors: an adult with an advanced solid tumor such as melanoma, head and neck, liver or kidney cancer.

V usage is TRBV30 and J usage is TRBJ1-1; D gene unclear. The CDR3 length is 13 residues. CDR1 and CDR2 (germline): GTSNPN, SVGIG (reference sequence). The V and J ends lost 2 bases and 10 bases respectively, with 17 bases between them. CDR3 sequence: CAWSPSDPQAAFF. DNA for the CDR3: TGTGCCTGGAGTCCCTCGGACCCCCAGGCAGCTTTCTTT. Complete variable domain (other parts from reference TRBV30 and TRBJ1-1): SQTIHQWPATLVQPVGSPLSLECTVEGTSNPNLYWYRQAAGRGLQLLFYSVGIGQISSEVPQNLSASRPQDRQFILSSKKLLLSDSGFYLCAWSPSDPQAAFFGQGTRLTVV.

This chain joins TRBV27 and TRBJ2-3; D call uncertain. V was trimmed by 8 bases and J by 2 bases, leaving 14 bases between them. The CDR3 contains 14 residues. CDR1 is MNHEY, CDR2 SMNVEV, per germline (reference sequence). The CDR3 sequence: CASQSNIPTDTQYF. For the CDR3, the DNA is TGTGCCAGCCAGAGCAATATCCCCACAGATACGCAGTATTTT.